Shown below are 9 T cell receptor beta chains from a single sample sequenced in a study of T cells of healthy individuals. A single record per CDR3 protein comes from TCRdb applying MiXCR to the 5' RACE reads. Of around 80,000 distinct CDR3 sequences listed, roughly 5.1% were seen once; the top ten hold 7.5% to 9.5%. Receptors were obtained from a female donor in good health.

This clonotype has a handful of counts. The CDR3 sequence is CASSLEGLGNQPQHF. The DNA for the CDR3 is TGTGCCAGCAGCTTAGAGGGGTTGGGCAATCAGCCCCAGCATTTT. The chain joins TRBV7-9 to TRBJ1-5, with D perhaps TRBD1 (5 bases). This CDR3 spans 15 amino acids. V was trimmed by 1 base and J by 2 bases, leaving 9 bases between them. Germline lookup yields CDR1 SEHNR and CDR2 FQNEAQ (reference sequence).

In its sample, this clonotype was seen many times. This chain uses TRBV6-9 with TRBJ2-4; 7 positions agree with TRBD2. Trimming at V came to 4 bases and at J to 3 bases, leaving 6 bases not matched to a gene. The CDR3 is 15 amino acids. Germline V lookup: CDR1 MNHGY, CDR2 SVAAGI. The CDR3 is CASSWAGEGKNIQYF. CDR3 nucleotide sequence: TGTGCCAGCAGTTGGGCGGGAGAGGGCAAAAACATTCAGTACTTC.

This clonotype was counted many times. V gene TRBV9 combines with J gene TRBJ2-5, with D maybe TRBD1 (6 bases). V was trimmed by 0 bases and J by 4 bases, leaving 13 bases between them. In germline, CDR1 is SGDLS, CDR2 YYNGEE. The CDR3 contains 15 residues. The chain's CDR3 is CASSVAPTGRETQYF. CDR3 bases: TGTGCCAGCAGCGTAGCTCCGACAGGCCGAGAGACCCAGTACTTC.

Ten or more counts support this clonotype. The V call is TRBV18, the J call TRBJ2-7; tentatively, D is TRBD1 or TRBD2 (5 bases each). The CDR3 runs 14 residues. Germline V gives CDR1 KGHSH, CDR2 LQKENI. Trimming stripped 3 bases from V and 1 base from J, with 10 bases between. CDR3 amino acids: CASSPNEGSYEQYF. CDR3 coding DNA: TGTGCCAGCTCACCTAACGAGGGGTCCTACGAGCAGTACTTC.

This clonotype was counted at least ten times. The chain carries TRBV11-2 and TRBJ2-5; tentatively, D is TRBD1 or TRBD2 (5 bases each). The CDR3 has 14 amino acids. With 5 bases removed from V and 2 bases from J, the gap between germline ends came to 12 bases. Germline assignment: CDR1 SGHAT and CDR2 FQNNGV. The CDR3 here is CASSPGTFQETQYF. CDR3 DNA sequence: TGTGCCAGCAGCCCCGGGACCTTTCAAGAGACCCAGTACTTC.

This clonotype was counted between two and nine times. The chain combines TRBV7-8 with TRBJ1-5; 7 bases align to TRBD1. Germline V gene lookup returns CDR1 SGHVS and CDR2 FQNEAQ. CDR3 length: 15 amino acids. V lost 5 bases, J lost 0 bases, and 4 bases stayed unmatched. CDR3 DNA: TGTGCCAGCAGCCAGGGACAGCCTAGCAATCAGCCCCAGCATTTT. Its translation is CASSQGQPSNQPQHF.

In this sample, this clonotype turned up many times. CDR3 sequence (DNA): TGTGCCAGCAGTTGGACCAACCAGAAAGAGACCCAGTACTTC. Its protein product is CASSWTNQKETQYF. The chain recombines TRBV27 with TRBJ2-5, with D hard to call. Germline V gene lookup returns CDR1 MNHEY and CDR2 SMNVEV (reference sequence). V lost 4 bases and J 3 bases, leaving 12 bases between the germline ends. This CDR3 has 14 amino acids.

This clonotype occurred many times. This chain joins TRBV12-3 or TRBV12-4 and TRBJ1-1; D remains unclear. The V gene lost 7 bases and the J gene lost 1 base, with 13 bases spanning the gap. The length of the CDR3 is 14 residues. In DNA, the CDR3 is TGTGCCAGCACTCACTACAGCCCGAACACTGAAGCTTTCTTT. Protein product: CASTHYSPNTEAFF.

This clonotype was detected a few times. This chain connects TRBV7-2 to TRBJ2-7; D is undetermined. This CDR3 has 13 amino acids. V was trimmed by 4 bases and J by 4 bases, leaving 11 bases between them. Per germline, CDR1 SGHTA and CDR2 FQGNSA. The CDR3 is CASSSSALYEQYF. The CDR3 DNA reads as TGTGCCAGCAGCTCCAGCGCACTATACGAGCAGTACTTC.